A single sample is the source of the 3 T cell receptor beta chains below, sequenced in a study of blood T cell repertoires in COVID-19. Some clones are missing from TCRdb's copy, which holds only in-frame ones; the method was immunoSEQ multiplex PCR. The sample includes approximately 160,000 clones, around four fifths of them seen just once. The sample comprised PBMCs or T cells enriched from blood (not recorded which). These TCRs come from a woman aged 45 to 65 who had recovered from COVID-19.

The chain combines TRBV19 with TRBJ2-1; TRBD1 matches 7 bases. Germline V gives CDR1 LNHDA, CDR2 SQIVND (reference sequence). V was pared by 9 bases and J by 6 bases, with 5 bases of the junction left unmatched. The CDR3 extends over 12 amino acids. The CDR3 bases are TGTGCCAGCGGGTCAGGGGGCAATGAGCAGTTCTTC. Translated: CASGSGGNEQFF.

This chain's CDR3 is CASSTGSRNEKLFF. CDR3 DNA: TGTGCCAGTAGTACCGGGTCTCGAAATGAAAAACTGTTTTTT. The chain carries TRBV19 and TRBJ1-4, with D hard to call. V lost 4 bases and J 5 bases, leaving 11 bases between the germline ends. CDR3 length equals 14 residues. Germline CDR1 is LNHDA and CDR2 is SQIVND (reference sequence). Supplemented by reference TRBV19 and TRBJ1-4, the full variable domain reads DGGITQSPKYLFRKEGQNVTLSCEQNLNHDAMYWYRQDPGQGLRLIYYSQIVNDFQKGDIAEGYSVSREKKESFPLTVTSAQKNPTAFYLCASSTGSRNEKLFFGSGTQLSVL.

In DNA form, the CDR3 reads TGTGCCAGCAGTTATTCTAGCAACCACGAGCAGTACGTC. Translating gives CASSYSSNHEQYV. The chain combines TRBV6-5 with TRBJ2-7; possible D gene TRBD2, 5 bases. V was trimmed by 3 bases and J by 5 bases, leaving 11 bases between them. The CDR3 has 13 amino acids. Germline V gene data show CDR1 as MNHEY and CDR2 as SVGAGI.